This passage covers 14 T cell receptor beta chains from one sample sequenced in a study of cytomegalovirus exposure and HLA in healthy donors (dated by TCRdb to the late 2010s). Receptor amplification or capture employed the immunoSEQ multiplex PCR assay. The multiplex PCR relied on a mix of 60 forward primers for TCR Vbeta segments and 13 reverse primers for TCR Jbeta segments. What TCRdb holds here is the immuneACCESS table cut down to in-frame rearrangements. Part of the clones is not present; checked against another copy, under half of the missing clones reflect an unresolved V gene, and the others are unexplained. The sample table gives 55,000 to 85,000 clones. The ten largest clonotypes hold 2.4% of the sample. The sequenced sample was PBMCs. The receptor set was obtained from a female donor in good health and CMV-seropositive.

The genes are TRBV20-1 and TRBJ1-3; D not resolved. From germline, CDR1 is DFQATT and CDR2 SNEGSKA (reference sequence). V lost 2 bases to trimming and J lost 4 bases, with 3 bases between them. This CDR3 has 11 residues. The CDR3 DNA follows: TGCAGTGCTAGACAGGGAAACACCATATATTTT. The encoded protein is CSARQGNTIYF.

The V call is TRBV5-1, the J call TRBJ2-6; D ambiguous. Germline values: CDR1 SGHRS, CDR2 YFSETQ. V was trimmed by 5 bases and J by 2 bases, leaving 17 bases between them. This CDR3 has 17 amino acids. CDR3 protein: CASRKLAVLPGANVLTF. The DNA for the CDR3 is TGCGCCAGCAGGAAATTAGCAGTACTTCCTGGGGCCAACGTCCTGACTTTC.

The CDR3: CAIPGGSISNYGYTF. The CDR3 DNA sequence: TGTGCCATCCCGGGGGGGTCCATTTCTAACTATGGCTACACCTTC. The chain combines TRBV28 with TRBJ1-2, with D perhaps TRBD1 (5 bases). Per the germline V gene, CDR1 is MDHEN and CDR2 is SYDVKM. V dropped 10 bases and J dropped 0 bases, with 18 bases sitting between them. This CDR3 is 15 amino acids long.

The V and J genes are TRBV9 and TRBJ1-4; TRBD1 is a possible D gene (6 bases). The CDR3 totals 19 residues. Per the germline V gene, CDR1 is SGDLS and CDR2 is YYNGEE. Trimming cost V 0 bases and J 3 bases, with 21 bases left between them. CDR3 residues: CASSVGGQSANSPNEKLFF. The CDR3 DNA is TGTGCCAGCAGCGTAGGTGGACAGTCAGCCAATAGTCCTAATGAAAAACTGTTTTTT.

The chain recombines TRBV9 with TRBJ1-1; D may be TRBD1 (5 bases). V was clipped by 6 bases and J by 6 bases, with 15 bases between them. This CDR3 is 13 amino acids long. Per germline, CDR1 SGDLS and CDR2 YYNGEE. The CDR3 nucleotides read TGTGCCAGCACTCCACAGGATCTCTCTGAAGCTTTCTTT. This codes for CASTPQDLSEAFF. The complete variable domain, with remaining parts taken from reference TRBV9 and TRBJ1-1, reads DSGVTQTPKHLITATGQRVTLRCSPRSGDLSVYWYQQSLDQGLQFLIQYYNGEERAKGNILERFSAQQFPDLHSELNLSSLELGDSALYFCASTPQDLSEAFFGQGTRLTVV.

Comments on this clone: At one boundary the junction diverges from the germline segment, which might be a read error. The chain combines TRBV29-1 with TRBJ1-1, with 9 bases lining up with TRBD1. Germline V gene sequence: CDR1 SQVTM, CDR2 ANQGSEA. There are 15 residues in the CDR3. This CDR3 reads CSVNSPGQGSTEDFF. The CDR3 bases are TGCAGCGTCAACTCCCCGGGACAGGGCAGCACTGAAGATTTCTTT.

CDR3 in DNA: TGTGCCAGCAGCGTCGAAAGCAGGGGTTCCACTGAAGCTTTCTTT. It encodes CASSVESRGSTEAFF. The chain employs TRBV9 and TRBJ1-1, with D possibly being TRBD1 (6 bases). Trimming took 2 bases from V and 4 from J, leaving 15 bases between them. Germline V gene lookup returns CDR1 SGDLS and CDR2 YYNGEE. This CDR3 comprises 15 residues.

V is TRBV28 and J is TRBJ2-7, with 10 positions matching TRBD1. The V gene's germline CDR1 is MDHEN and CDR2 SYDVKM. Losses at the gene ends were 6 bases for V and 2 bases for J; bases not matched to a gene: 4. This CDR3 has 14 residues. The CDR3 DNA sequence: TGTGCCAGCAGGTCGGACAGGGGGGCCTACGAGCAGTACTTC. As protein: CASRSDRGAYEQYF.

V usage is TRBV19 and J usage is TRBJ1-2; D unresolved. Germline V gene sequence: CDR1 LNHDA, CDR2 SQIVND (reference sequence). V lost 7 bases to trimming and J lost 2 bases, with 11 bases between them. This CDR3 is 13 amino acids long. The CDR3 spells CASTFGQNYGYTF. CDR3 bases: TGTGCCAGTACGTTTGGTCAGAACTATGGCTACACCTTC.

V is TRBV4-1 and J is TRBJ1-5, with TRBD1 identical over 10 bases. The CDR3 is 14 amino acids. From germline, CDR1 is MGHRA and CDR2 YSYEKL. V shed 4 bases, J shed 4 bases, and the junction held 1 base outside the gene matches. This chain's CDR3 is CASSPDRGNQPQHF. DNA for the CDR3: TGCGCCAGCAGCCCGGACAGGGGGAATCAGCCCCAGCATTTT.

CDR3 nucleotide sequence: TGTGCCAGCAGCTTGGGGCTTAGCGGGGGATACTACGAGCAGTACTTC. It is translated as CASSLGLSGGYYEQYF. J is TRBJ2-7 and V is TRBV5-6, with 9 positions matching TRBD2. The V gene's germline CDR1 is SGHDT and CDR2 YYEEEE. V was clipped by 0 bases and J by 3 bases; unmatched bases: 7. CDR3 length: 16 amino acids.

This rearrangement joins TRBV28 to TRBJ1-2; TRBD1 matches at 8 bases. V gave up 4 bases and J gave up 6 bases; unmatched junction bases: 10. The CDR3 spans 15 residues. Germline V gives CDR1 MDHEN, CDR2 SYDVKM. In DNA form, the CDR3 reads TGTGCCAGCAGTTCCTTCCGACAGGGGCCGAATGGCTACACCTTC. This codes for CASSSFRQGPNGYTF.

The gene calls are TRBV28 and TRBJ2-7, with D possibly being TRBD1 (6 bases). Trimming cost V 3 bases and J 2 bases, with 14 bases left between them. The CDR3 runs 15 residues. Per the germline V gene, CDR1 is MDHEN and CDR2 is SYDVKM. The CDR3 DNA sequence: TGTGCCAGCAGTTTGATGGCAGGGGCAACCTACGAGCAGTACTTC. Translated, it gives CASSLMAGATYEQYF. Full variable domain (missing parts from reference TRBV28 and TRBJ2-7): DVKVTQSSRYLVKRTGEKVFLECVQDMDHENMFWYRQDPGLGLRLIYFSYDVKMKEKGDIPEGYSVSREKKERFSLILESASTNQTSMYLCASSLMAGATYEQYFGPGTRLTVT.

The V and J genes are TRBV9 and TRBJ2-5; 11 bases align to TRBD2. The CDR3 covers 19 residues. Trimming cost V 0 bases and J 1 base; bases outside gene matches: 11. Looked up from germline, CDR1 is SGDLS and CDR2 is YYNGEE. The CDR3 is CASSVGPLSGGAPQETQYF. The CDR3 DNA sequence: TGTGCCAGCAGCGTAGGCCCCCTTAGCGGGGGGGCCCCCCAAGAGACCCAGTACTTC.